This entry features one TCR beta chain sequence. Antigen unknown. Investigators reverse transcribed all isolated RNA, so they sequenced expressed TCRB transcripts. Profiled with immunoSEQ multiplex PCR; TCRdb holds only in-frame clones, not every one. This table holds fewer than 16,000 clones, 65% to 85% found once. This sample was taken from a study of beta chain features in type 1 diabetes. Study findings and constraints: All four CD4+ subsets from Type 1 diabetes patients carried moderately but significantly shorter TCRB CDR3s. Patients and controls would be equally affected if PCR favored shorter templates. Fewer junction insertions and more nucleotide deletions appeared in type 1 diabetes patients.

V was shortened by 3 bases and J by 6 bases, with 16 bases between the two germline ends. Germline CDR1 SGHRS, CDR2 YFSETQ. The CDR3 is made up of 14 amino acids. Sequenced material: stem cell memory CD4+ T cells from blood. This chain links TRBV5-1 with TRBJ2-7; TRBD2 might be the D (5 bases). The origin of this receptor is a woman younger than 35 with type 1 diabetes. CDR3 coding DNA: TGCGCCAGCAGCTCGACCCCCGGGGTGGGCGAGCAGTACTTC. This codes for CASSSTPGVGEQYF.